This passage covers 21 T cell receptor beta chains from one sample sequenced in a study of blood T cell repertoires in COVID-19 (TCRdb year 2020). Library method: the immunoSEQ multiplex PCR assay. In its TCRdb copy, this immuneACCESS table keeps in-frame sequences only and misses some clones. Where compared with another copy, unresolved V genes explain less than half of these, and the others have no known cause. This sample has about 190,000 clones in its table, and about 84% of those were observed once. The top ten constitute more than 7.5% of the sample. The material sequenced was PBMCs or T cells enriched from blood (not recorded which). The receptors come from a woman aged 30 to 39 who had recovered from COVID-19.

The sample holds one count of this clone. The rearrangement uses TRBV14 and TRBJ2-7, with TRBD1 matching over 7 bases. The CDR3 spans 13 residues. The V gene end was trimmed by 8 bases and the J gene end by 3 bases; junction bases not matched to a gene: 7. Per the germline V gene, CDR1 is SGHDN and CDR2 is FVKESK. CDR3 residues: CASRTGLFYEQYF. The CDR3 DNA reads TGTGCCAGCCGGACAGGACTTTTCTACGAGCAGTACTTC.

V usage is TRBV6-4 and J usage is TRBJ2-2; D is possibly TRBD2 (5 bases). The ends were cut back, 0 bases at V and 7 bases at J, with 15 bases in the middle. The CDR3 contains 16 residues. The germline CDR1 and CDR2 sequences are MRHNA and SNTAGT. The CDR3 DNA reads as TGTGCCAGCAGTGACTCGAAGTTCGGGGATATCGGGGAGCTGTTTTTT. Translation gives CASSDSKFGDIGELFF.

The J gene is TRBJ1-6, the V gene TRBV19; tentative D call: TRBD1 (6 bases). Trimming shortened V by 5 bases and J by 6 bases, and 11 bases separated the two germline ends. This CDR3 region has 14 residues. Germline loops: CDR1 LNHDA, CDR2 SQIVND (reference sequence). CDR3 region: CASSQQGFNSPLHF. DNA for the CDR3: TGTGCCAGTAGTCAACAGGGATTTAATTCACCCCTCCACTTT.

This sequence joins TRBV28 and TRBJ1-4; the D gene is possibly TRBD1 (6 bases). The germline V gene has CDR1 MDHEN and CDR2 SYDVKM. The V end was cut by 5 bases, the J end by 7 bases, with 17 bases between. The CDR3 covers 15 residues. This CDR3 is CASSLLQGIGEKLFF. The CDR3 region has the DNA TGTGCCAGCAGTCTGTTACAGGGAATTGGTGAAAAACTGTTTTTT.

V and J are TRBV5-6 and TRBJ2-4; perhaps TRBD2 as D (6 bases). With 4 bases removed from V and 8 bases from J, the gap between germline ends came to 19 bases. Per germline, CDR1 SGHDT and CDR2 YYEEEE. This CDR3 is built from 15 residues. CDR3 in DNA: TGTGCCAGCAGCCCCCTCGCAGGGAGGAGAGACATTCAGTACTTC. Its translation is CASSPLAGRRDIQYF. Using reference TRBV5-6 and TRBJ2-4 for the parts outside the CDR3, the full variable domain is DAGVTQSPTHLIKTRGQQVTLRCSPKSGHDTVSWYQQALGQGPQFIFQYYEEEERQRGNFPDRFSGHQFPNYSSELNVNALLLGDSALYLCASSPLAGRRDIQYFGAGTRLSVL.

The V call is TRBV10-2, the J call TRBJ2-7; 9 positions agree with TRBD2. Germline V gene lookup returns CDR1 WSHSY and CDR2 SAAADI. Germline trimming cut 2 bases from V and 5 bases from J; bases unmatched to any gene: 7. The CDR3 totals 15 residues. CDR3 protein: CASSETKAGGHEQYF. CDR3 nucleotides: TGCGCCAGCAGTGAGACCAAAGCGGGAGGACACGAGCAGTACTTC.

This clone was detected only once. The rearrangement links TRBV4-2 to TRBJ1-2; D is possibly TRBD1 (5 bases). Trimming removed 0 bases at V and 8 bases at J, with 13 bases between. Germline lookup yields CDR1 LGHNA and CDR2 YNFKEQ. The CDR3 spans 14 residues. In DNA, the CDR3 is TGTGCCAGCAGCCAAGATGGCAGGGATCGCGGCTACACCTTC. It yields the protein CASSQDGRDRGYTF.

The chain couples TRBV7-2 to TRBJ2-1, with TRBD2 identical over 10 bases. After removal of 4 bases from V and 4 bases from J, the junction contained 4 bases not matched to a gene. The germline CDR1 and CDR2 sequences are SGHTA and FQGNSA. The CDR3 length is 15 residues. The CDR3 spells CASSSTSGNYNEQFF. DNA for the CDR3: TGTGCCAGCAGCTCCACTAGCGGGAATTACAATGAGCAGTTCTTC.

The chain links TRBV5-1 to TRBJ1-2, with 7 bases that match TRBD1. This CDR3 is 15 amino acids long. J gave up 3 bases and V 3 bases, and 8 bases lay outside the gene matches. Germline V gene data show CDR1 as SGHRS and CDR2 as YFSETQ. CDR3 amino acids: CASSSKGQAHYGYTF. CDR3 nucleotides: TGCGCCAGCAGCTCAAAAGGACAGGCCCACTATGGCTACACCTTC.

The chain recombines TRBV7-3 with TRBJ2-7; the D gene is possibly TRBD1 (6 bases). Trimming left V 2 bases short and J 6 bases short, with 14 bases between. The CDR3 is 14 amino acids. Per germline, CDR1 SGHTA and CDR2 FQGTGA. The CDR3 here is CASSLDDLGGEQYF. The CDR3 DNA follows: TGTGCCAGCAGCTTAGATGACCTAGGGGGCGAGCAGTACTTC. Looking up the rest from reference TRBV7-3 and TRBJ2-7 gives the full variable domain: GAGVSQTPSNKVTEKGKYVELRCDPISGHTALYWYRQSLGQGPEFLIYFQGTGAADDSGLPNDRFFAVRPEGSVSTLKIQRTERGDSAVYLCASSLDDLGGEQYFGPGTRLTVT.

The chain carries TRBV2 and TRBJ2-1; no clear D gene. This CDR3 comprises 16 residues. Per germline, CDR1 SNHLY and CDR2 FYNNEI. V lost 3 bases and J 3 bases, leaving 15 bases between the germline ends. The CDR3 region is CASSDVLDPIYNEQFF. CDR3 nucleotides: TGTGCCAGCAGTGATGTTCTAGACCCGATCTACAATGAGCAGTTCTTC. Drawing the rest from reference TRBV2 and TRBJ2-1, the complete variable domain is EPEVTQTPSHQVTQMGQEVILRCVPISNHLYFYWYRQILGQKVEFLVSFYNNEISEKSEIFDDQFSVERPDGSNFTLKIRSTKLEDSAMYFCASSDVLDPIYNEQFFGPGTRLTVL.

The rearrangement uses TRBV28 and TRBJ2-7; D is perhaps TRBD1 (6 bases). Per germline, CDR1 MDHEN and CDR2 SYDVKM. V was trimmed by 5 bases and J by 3 bases, leaving 11 bases between them. CDR3 length: 13 amino acids. The CDR3: CASSAGQYYEQYF. CDR3 nucleotides: TGTGCCAGCAGTGCCGGACAGTACTACGAGCAGTACTTC.

The genes are TRBV5-6 and TRBJ1-2; 8 nucleotides align to TRBD1. The germline gives CDR1 SGHDT, CDR2 YYEEEE. The CDR3 runs to 15 residues. The junction had 10 bases not matched to a gene; V was cut back by 6 bases and J by 3 bases. The CDR3 bases are TGTGCCAGCACCCTTAGAAGACAGGGGTACTATGGCTACACCTTC. Protein sequence: CASTLRRQGYYGYTF.

The gene calls are TRBV6-5 and TRBJ2-2; 7 nucleotides align to TRBD1. Germline V gene lookup returns CDR1 MNHEY and CDR2 SVGAGI. J lost 7 bases, V lost 9 bases, and 8 bases had no gene match. There are 13 residues in the CDR3. In DNA, the CDR3 is TGTGCCAGTACGACAGGGACGGGCGGGGAGCTGTTTTTT. This translates into CASTTGTGGELFF.

The V gene is TRBV3-1 (or the pseudogene TRBV3-2), the J gene TRBJ2-7; D is uncertain. Germline CDR1 and CDR2: LGHDT and YNNKEL (reference sequence). V lost 0 bases to trimming and J lost 3 bases, with 12 bases between them. The CDR3 consists of 15 residues. In nucleotides, the CDR3 is TGTGCCAGCAGCCAAGAAGAAAAGAATAGCTACGAGCAGTACTTC. Translation: CASSQEEKNSYEQYF.

As to this clone: At the DNA level, this CDR3 is encoded by other sequences in the same sample as well. The V call is TRBV7-2, the J call TRBJ2-1; D is possibly TRBD2 (5 bases). V was trimmed by 1 base and J by 7 bases, leaving 11 bases between them. The germline V gene encodes CDR1 SGHTA and CDR2 FQGNSA. This CDR3 is built from 14 residues. The CDR3 nucleotides read TGTGCCAGCAGCTTAGACGGCGGAGGTAATGAGCAGTTCTTC. This translates into CASSLDGGGNEQFF.

J is TRBJ2-1 and V is TRBV2, with D maybe TRBD2 (6 bases). Germline-derived CDR1 and CDR2 are SNHLY and FYNNEI. The CDR3 loop spans 11 amino acids. V lost 7 bases, J lost 8 bases, and 9 bases lay in between. The CDR3 DNA reads as TGTGCCAGCACTCAGCGGGATGAGCAGTTCTTC. This gives the protein CASTQRDEQFF.

V is TRBV12-3 or TRBV12-4 and J is TRBJ2-4; a weak D match, TRBD2 (7 bases). The CDR3 length is 11 residues. V was shortened by 6 bases and J by 15 bases, with 15 bases between the two germline ends. The CDR3: CASSLGGERYF. DNA for the CDR3: TGTGCCAGCAGCCTAGGGGGGGAGCGGTACTTC.

This chain joins TRBV5-4 and TRBJ1-2, with a possible D match to TRBD1 (6 bases). Germline lookup yields CDR1 SGHNT and CDR2 YYREEE (reference sequence). The length of the CDR3 is 15 residues. The ends were cut back, 4 bases at V and 4 bases at J, with 17 bases in the middle. CDR3 residues: CASSRIDRRSYGYTF. CDR3 in DNA: TGTGCCAGCAGCCGAATTGACAGGAGGAGCTATGGCTACACCTTC.

Of note for this clone: The junction does not match germline at one end; this may be a read error. The V and J genes are TRBV4-1 and TRBJ1-1; no clear D gene. The germline CDR1 and CDR2 sequences are MGHRA and YSYEKL. CDR3 length equals 12 residues. Written as DNA, the CDR3 is TGCGCCAGCACCCAAGGAGGCACTGAAGCTTTCTTT. Translation: CASTQGGTEAFF.

V usage is TRBV7-9 and J usage is TRBJ2-1; 8 positions match TRBD2. This CDR3 has 14 residues. Germline-derived CDR1 and CDR2 are SEHNR and FQNEAQ (reference sequence). With V trimmed by 2 bases and J by 4 bases, 1 base remained unmatched. For the CDR3, the DNA is TGTGCCAGCAGCTTACTAGCGGGTTACAATGAGCAGTTCTTC. Its protein is CASSLLAGYNEQFF. Looking up the rest from reference TRBV7-9 and TRBJ2-1 gives the full variable domain: DTGVSQNPRHKITKRGQNVTFRCDPISEHNRLYWYRQTLGQGPEFLTYFQNEAQLEKSRLLSDRFSAERPKGSFSTLEIQRTEQGDSAMYLCASSLLAGYNEQFFGPGTRLTVL.